Below, 28 T cell receptor beta chains from the same sample are listed, as sequenced in a study of identical twins. MiXCR was run by TCRdb on the 5' RACE reads, yielding one entry per CDR3 protein. The table shows 570,000 or so distinct CDR3 sequences, with approximately 10% occurring only once. This same sample was also part of a study on yellow fever vaccine responses in identical twins.

Sequenced sample: PBMCs. These receptor sequences come from a young woman in good health.

This clonotype was counted a few times. The CDR3 DNA reads as TGTGCCAGCAGTGACCCAGGAGGGGCAGGTGAAAAACTGTTTTTT. Translated, it gives CASSDPGGAGEKLFF. V and J are TRBV4-2 and TRBJ1-4; TRBD1 is a possible D gene (5 bases). Germline CDR1 reads LGHNA; CDR2 reads YNFKEQ. This CDR3 is 15 amino acids long. Trimming cost V 6 bases and J 7 bases, with 18 bases left between them.

This clonotype was found many times. The chain recombines TRBV5-1 with TRBJ2-7; 11 nucleotides agree with TRBD2. Germline CDR1 SGHRS, CDR2 YFSETQ. This CDR3 contains 15 residues. Germline trimming cut 0 bases from V and 3 bases from J; bases unmatched to any gene: 2. The CDR3 region has the DNA TGCGCCAGCAGCTTGGGGCTAGCGGGAGGCTACGAGCAGTACTTC. Residues: CASSLGLAGGYEQYF.

This sequence joins TRBV27 and TRBJ2-7; TRBD2 agrees at 8 bases. Unmatched junction bases numbered 4, after V lost 3 bases and J lost 3 bases. This CDR3 spans 14 amino acids. In germline, CDR1 is MNHEY, CDR2 SMNVEV (reference sequence). The CDR3 reads CASSFTGGYYEQYF. The CDR3 coding sequence is TGTGCCAGCAGTTTCACGGGAGGGTACTACGAGCAGTACTTC.

CDR3 region: CSENRIAGVSTDTQYF. The CDR3 DNA follows: TGCAGTGAAAACCGAATAGCGGGGGTTAGCACAGATACGCAGTATTTT. The V call is TRBV20-1, the J call TRBJ2-3; 9 bases are a match to TRBD2. The germline CDR1 and CDR2 sequences are DFQATT and SNEGSKA (reference sequence). The CDR3 has 16 residues. V lost 7 bases, J lost 0 bases, and 11 bases stayed unmatched.

The V gene is TRBV9, the J gene TRBJ2-7; D is possibly TRBD2 (6 bases). V lost 0 bases to trimming and J lost 3 bases, with 19 bases between them. Germline V gene data show CDR1 as SGDLS and CDR2 as YYNGEE. The CDR3 is 17 amino acids. This CDR3 is CASSVGAGGKGSYEQYF. CDR3 nucleotide sequence: TGTGCCAGCAGCGTAGGAGCGGGCGGGAAGGGGAGCTACGAGCAGTACTTC.

The sample holds a few counts of this clonotype. This chain links TRBV3-1 with TRBJ2-3; D gene ambiguous. Trimming removed 2 bases at V and 2 bases at J, with 11 bases between. The CDR3 has 15 amino acids. Looked up from germline, CDR1 is LGHDT and CDR2 is YNNKEL (reference sequence). The CDR3 nucleotides are TGTGCCAGCAGCCAACAAGGGTGGAACACAGATACGCAGTATTTT. This encodes CASSQQGWNTDTQYF.

In its sample, this clonotype was seen many times. The V call is TRBV2, the J call TRBJ2-3; either TRBD1 or TRBD2 may fit D (5 bases each). This CDR3 has 19 amino acids. Per germline, CDR1 SNHLY and CDR2 FYNNEI. With 2 bases removed from V and 0 bases from J, the gap between germline ends came to 21 bases. For the CDR3, the DNA is TGTGCCAGCAGTGAAAGAGCGAGGGGCTTGAGCGCAAGCACAGATACGCAGTATTTT. It codes for CASSERARGLSASTDTQYF.

This clonotype has only a few counts. The J gene is TRBJ2-3, the V gene TRBV11-2, with D possibly being TRBD1 or TRBD2 (7 bases each). The CDR3 has 13 residues. Germline V lookup: CDR1 SGHAT, CDR2 FQNNGV. Trimming stripped 6 bases from V and 7 bases from J, with 14 bases between. This CDR3 reads CASSPGGANTQYF. The CDR3 coding sequence is TGTGCCAGCAGTCCAGGGGGGGCGAATACGCAGTATTTT.

This clonotype was observed many times. V and J are TRBV6-1 and TRBJ2-1; TRBD1 matches 9 bases. Germline lookup yields CDR1 MNHNS and CDR2 SASEGT. CDR3 length equals 15 residues. The ends lost 5 bases at V and 1 base at J; junction bases unmatched: 3. This chain's CDR3 is CASSRDRVSYNEQFF. The DNA of the CDR3 is TGTGCCAGCAGTCGGGACAGGGTGTCCTACAATGAGCAGTTCTTC.

This clonotype was picked up a small number of times. V and J are TRBV9 and TRBJ2-1; 7 bases are a match to TRBD1. This CDR3 is 15 amino acids long. CDR1 is SGDLS, CDR2 YYNGEE, per germline. The V segment lost 2 bases and the J segment 4 bases; nucleotides outside the gene matches: 6. The CDR3 nucleotides are TGTGCCAGCAGCGTTGAACAGGGGCGATACAATGAGCAGTTCTTC. It yields the protein CASSVEQGRYNEQFF.

The chain recombines TRBV3-1 with TRBJ2-7, with no clear D. CDR3 length: 16 residues. Trimming took 0 bases from V and 0 from J, leaving 12 bases between them. Germline V gene lookup returns CDR1 LGHDT and CDR2 YNNKEL (reference sequence). Written as DNA, the CDR3 is TGTGCCAGCAGCCAAGACGGCAGTTTGAGCTCCTACGAGCAGTACTTC. It is translated as CASSQDGSLSSYEQYF.

This sequence joins TRBV6-1 and TRBJ2-5, with D possibly TRBD1 on 7 matching bases. Trimming took off 7 bases at V and 3 bases at J, with 12 bases between the two ends. CDR1 is MNHNS and CDR2 is SASEGT in the germline V gene. This CDR3 contains 13 residues. The CDR3 sequence is CASNQGGEETQYF. CDR3 coding DNA: TGTGCCAGCAATCAGGGGGGCGAAGAGACCCAGTACTTC.

The chain carries TRBV15 and TRBJ2-1; 11 bases are shared with TRBD1. The V gene end was trimmed by 7 bases and the J gene end by 6 bases; junction bases not matched to a gene: 5. In germline, CDR1 is LNHNV, CDR2 YYDKDF (reference sequence). CDR3 length: 14 residues. As DNA, the CDR3 is TGTGCCACCACCTCAGGACAGGGGGCCAATGAGCAGTTCTTC. Translation gives CATTSGQGANEQFF.

This clonotype appeared a few times. The rearrangement joins TRBV6-1 to TRBJ2-7, with TRBD2 identical over 10 bases. The CDR3 length is 16 residues. The V and J ends lost 5 bases and 2 bases, in that order; junction bases with no gene match: 9. Germline assignment: CDR1 MNHNS and CDR2 SASEGT. CDR3 nucleotides: TGTGCCAGCAGTCAGAGGACTAGCGGAACAACCTACGAGCAGTACTTC. Amino acids: CASSQRTSGTTYEQYF.

The gene calls are TRBV27 and TRBJ2-5, with D unclear. The CDR3 is 14 residues long. CDR1 is MNHEY, CDR2 SMNVEV, per germline (reference sequence). V was cut by 0 bases and J by 3 bases, with 8 bases left in between. DNA for the CDR3: TGTGCCAGCAGTTTATCGGTTTGGGAAGAGACCCAGTACTTC. Protein product: CASSLSVWEETQYF.

The V call is TRBV7-8, the J call TRBJ2-1; 14 positions match TRBD2. The V gene end was trimmed by 5 bases and the J gene end by 14 bases; junction bases not matched to a gene: 8. CDR1 is SGHVS, CDR2 FQNEAQ, per germline. The CDR3 loop spans 14 amino acids. The CDR3 bases are TGTGCCAGCAGCGGGACTAGCGGGAGAGGTGGGGAGTTCTTC. Its protein product is CASSGTSGRGGEFF.

This clonotype turned up a few times. V gene TRBV5-1 combines with J gene TRBJ2-1; D may be TRBD2 (6 bases). This CDR3 contains 14 residues. V lost 4 bases and J lost 7, with 15 bases in between. The germline V gene has CDR1 SGHRS and CDR2 YFSETQ. CDR3 residues: CASSLGGEGNEQFF. The CDR3 DNA reads as TGCGCCAGCAGCCTCGGGGGTGAAGGGAATGAGCAGTTCTTC.

The chain recombines TRBV9 with TRBJ1-2, with no clear D. V lost 0 bases to trimming and J lost 2 bases, with 11 bases between them. The germline CDR1 and CDR2 sequences are SGDLS and YYNGEE. This CDR3 has 15 amino acids. The chain's CDR3 is CASSVVGRPNYGYTF. CDR3 DNA: TGTGCCAGCAGCGTAGTTGGGAGGCCCAACTATGGCTACACCTTC. The full variable domain, with the rest looked up from reference TRBV9 and TRBJ1-2, is DSGVTQTPKHLITATGQRVTLRCSPRSGDLSVYWYQQSLDQGLQFLIQYYNGEERAKGNILERFSAQQFPDLHSELNLSSLELGDSALYFCASSVVGRPNYGYTFGSGTRLTVV.

The chain employs TRBV5-6 and TRBJ1-1, with 9 bases aligning to TRBD1. CDR1 is SGHDT, CDR2 YYEEEE, per germline. Trimming cost V 4 bases and J 4 bases; bases outside gene matches: 8. The CDR3 contains 15 residues. The CDR3 DNA is TGTGCCAGCAGCCCCGGACAGGGGTTAAGCACTGAAGCTTTCTTT. It translates to CASSPGQGLSTEAFF.

The CDR3 nucleotides are TGTGCCAGCAGCTTGGTTCGGGAGGGGGAGACCCAGTACTTC. Protein sequence: CASSLVREGETQYF. The chain is built from TRBV5-5 and TRBJ2-5, with 8 bases that match TRBD2. Trimming removed 0 bases from V and 5 bases from J; junction bases left unmatched: 3. The CDR3 contains 14 residues. In germline, CDR1 is SGHKS, CDR2 YYEKEE (reference sequence). The entire variable domain, with the rest obtained from reference TRBV5-5 and TRBJ2-5, is as follows: DAGVTQSPTHLIKTRGQQVTLRCSPISGHKSVSWYQQVLGQGPQFIFQYYEKEERGRGNFPDRFSARQFPNYSSELNVNALLLGDSALYLCASSLVREGETQYFGPGTRLLVL.

This clonotype was recorded at least ten times. The chain has TRBV5-1 and TRBJ2-1; D is possibly TRBD2 (5 bases). Trimming removed 7 bases at V and 8 bases at J, with 13 bases between. Germline CDR1 SGHRS, CDR2 YFSETQ. This CDR3 has 12 amino acids. The CDR3 here is CASREGPHEQFF. DNA for the CDR3: TGCGCCAGCCGAGAGGGTCCCCATGAGCAGTTCTTC.

This clonotype appeared a few times. V usage is TRBV6-2 or TRBV6-3 and J usage is TRBJ2-7, with 9 nucleotides matching TRBD1. CDR1 MNHEY and CDR2 SVGEGT come from the germline V gene. V was pared by 7 bases and J by 0 bases, with 4 bases of the junction left unmatched. The CDR3 length is 14 residues. CDR3 coding DNA: TGTGCCAGCAAGCCGGGACAGGGCTCCTACGAGCAGTACTTC. As protein: CASKPGQGSYEQYF.

This clonotype was seen more than once but under ten times. The V and J genes are TRBV20-1 and TRBJ2-7, with unresolved D. The CDR3 loop spans 14 amino acids. The germline CDR1 and CDR2 sequences are DFQATT and SNEGSKA (reference sequence). V was trimmed by 1 base and J by 6 bases, leaving 16 bases between them. CDR3 coding DNA: TGCAGTGCTAGAGTCCTACAGAGCTGGAGCGAGCAGTACTTC. Encoded protein: CSARVLQSWSEQYF.

This clonotype was detected only a few times. The chain employs TRBV15 and TRBJ2-5; 11 positions agree with TRBD2. The V gene's germline CDR1 is LNHNV and CDR2 YYDKDF (reference sequence). The CDR3 consists of 16 residues. V was pared by 0 bases and J by 5 bases, with 5 bases of the junction left unmatched. The CDR3: CATSREGTSGRETQYF. CDR3 in DNA: TGTGCCACCAGCAGAGAGGGGACTAGCGGACGGGAGACCCAGTACTTC.

There are many counts of this clonotype. The gene calls are TRBV7-9 and TRBJ2-7; D may match TRBD1 or TRBD2 (5 bases each). Germline CDR1 reads SEHNR; CDR2 reads FQNEAQ (reference sequence). Deletions cut 6 bases from V and 2 bases from J, with 14 bases between. This CDR3 contains 14 residues. The CDR3 is CASSSRDGTYEQYF. The CDR3, as DNA: TGTGCCAGCAGTAGCAGGGACGGAACCTACGAGCAGTACTTC.

The chain joins TRBV3-1 to TRBJ2-5, with D tentatively TRBD2 (5 bases). This CDR3 contains 13 residues. Looked up from germline, CDR1 is LGHDT and CDR2 is YNNKEL (reference sequence). The germline V and J ends were trimmed by 4 bases and 1 base, with 7 bases remaining between them. CDR3 sequence: CASSRLAQETQYF. As DNA, the CDR3 is TGTGCCAGCAGCCGGCTAGCCCAAGAGACCCAGTACTTC.

Only a few counts were recorded for this clonotype. The chain uses TRBV28 and TRBJ1-3; TRBD1 aligns across 9 bases. This CDR3 has 15 residues. Germline trimming cut 3 bases from V and 7 bases from J; bases unmatched to any gene: 7. Germline V gene sequence: CDR1 MDHEN, CDR2 SYDVKM. The DNA of the CDR3 is TGTGCCAGCAGTTTCGGACAGGGGAATATGAACACCATATATTTT. It codes for CASSFGQGNMNTIYF.

The table lists this clonotype with a few counts. The V gene is TRBV11-2, the J gene TRBJ2-2, with TRBD1 as a possible D gene (6 bases). Trimming removed 2 bases at V and 7 bases at J, with 26 bases between. Germline V gene lookup returns CDR1 SGHAT and CDR2 FQNNGV. The CDR3 covers 19 residues. The chain's CDR3 is CASSLRGLGAGAGHGELFF. The CDR3 DNA follows: TGTGCCAGCAGCTTACGGGGTCTAGGCGCAGGGGCCGGGCACGGGGAGCTGTTTTTT.